Below are 19 T cell receptor beta chains sequenced from a single sample in a study of a mutant IDH1 vaccine in newly diagnosed glioma. The repertoire was sequenced with immunoSEQ multiplex PCR; TCRdb's copy has only in-frame clones and lacks some. The sample carries about 60,000 clones, about 85% recorded once. Noted time point: week 35, safety follow-up. A 20-mer mutant IDH1 peptide at 300 ug was injected subcutaneously with topical imiquimod. Their specific antigens are unknown. Sequenced material: PBMCs, taken from a glioma patient whose treatment included an IDH1 peptide vaccine. These receptors were taken from a man aged 30-40 years with glioma.

This chain links TRBV18 with TRBJ1-6; D unclear. The CDR3 has 14 amino acids. Trimming cost V 6 bases and J 7 bases, with 13 bases left between them. From germline, CDR1 is KGHSH and CDR2 LQKENI. CDR3: CASSPDYTNSPLHF. CDR3 DNA: TGTGCCAGCTCTCCTGATTACACCAATTCACCCCTCCACTTT. Drawing the rest from reference TRBV18 and TRBJ1-6, the complete variable domain is NAGVMQNPRHLVRRRGQEARLRCSPMKGHSHVYWYRQLPEEGLKFMVYLQKENIIDESGMPKERFSAEFPKEGPSILRIQQVVRGDSAAYFCASSPDYTNSPLHFGNGTRLTVT.

The J gene is TRBJ2-3, the V gene TRBV7-2; the D is unclear. This CDR3 has 14 amino acids. CDR1 and CDR2 (germline): SGHTA, FQGNSA. V was trimmed by 1 base and J by 8 bases, leaving 13 bases between them. The chain's CDR3 is CASSLGGPGATQYF. As DNA, the CDR3 is TGTGCCAGCAGCTTAGGTGGCCCGGGCGCTACGCAGTATTTT.

The chain couples TRBV9 to TRBJ1-3; TRBD1 might be the D (6 bases). The CDR3 is 16 residues long. Germline values: CDR1 SGDLS, CDR2 YYNGEE. The germline V and J ends were trimmed by 4 bases and 4 bases, with 18 bases remaining between them. CDR3 in amino acids: CASSLRDILSGNTIYF. The CDR3 DNA sequence: TGTGCCAGCAGCCTCCGGGACATTCTCTCGGGAAACACCATATATTTT.

The chain is built from TRBV5-1 and TRBJ2-2; D might be TRBD2 (5 bases). Trimming cost V 5 bases and J 1 base, with 21 bases left between them. This CDR3 has 18 residues. The germline V gene has CDR1 SGHRS and CDR2 YFSETQ. The CDR3 nucleotides read TGCGCCAGCAGGATCGGGATTGTCGAACGGGGGAACACCGGGGAGCTGTTTTTT. It is translated as CASRIGIVERGNTGELFF.

The rearrangement links TRBV19 to TRBJ1-5; D ambiguous. The CDR3 has 14 residues. V was cut by 7 bases and J by 4 bases, with 14 bases left in between. CDR1 is LNHDA, CDR2 SQIVND, per germline (reference sequence). CDR3 protein: CASTDGQVNQPQHF. The CDR3 DNA is TGTGCCAGTACTGACGGGCAGGTTAATCAGCCCCAGCATTTT.

The chain has TRBV19 and TRBJ2-1; 8 bases are shared with TRBD1. The CDR3 totals 15 residues. Germline CDR1 is LNHDA and CDR2 is SQIVND (reference sequence). The J segment lost 4 bases and the V segment lost 3 bases, leaving 5 bases of the junction unmatched. The CDR3, as DNA: TGTGCCAGTAGTATTCGGGACAGGTCTTACAATGAGCAGTTCTTC. Translation: CASSIRDRSYNEQFF. Full variable domain (outside the CDR3, taken from reference TRBV19 and TRBJ2-1): DGGITQSPKYLFRKEGQNVTLSCEQNLNHDAMYWYRQDPGQGLRLIYYSQIVNDFQKGDIAEGYSVSREKKESFPLTVTSAQKNPTAFYLCASSIRDRSYNEQFFGPGTRLTVL.

CDR3 loop: CASSLDNPSGNTIYF. DNA for the CDR3: TGTGCCAGCAGTTTAGACAACCCTTCTGGAAACACCATATATTTT. The V gene is TRBV28, the J gene TRBJ1-3; D ambiguous. Deletions cut 2 bases from V and 1 base from J, with 9 bases between. The CDR3 has 15 residues. The germline CDR1 and CDR2 sequences are MDHEN and SYDVKM.

The chain links TRBV7-9 to TRBJ1-2; D possibly corresponds to TRBD1 (5 bases). Germline V lookup: CDR1 SEHNR, CDR2 FQNEAQ (reference sequence). The CDR3 runs to 14 residues. V was cut by 5 bases and J by 2 bases, with 12 bases left in between. This chain's CDR3 is CASSPLPGNYGYTF. The CDR3 DNA reads TGTGCCAGCAGCCCCCTCCCAGGGAACTATGGCTACACCTTC.

The V gene is TRBV6-5, the J gene TRBJ1-6, with D perhaps matching TRBD1 (5 bases). The CDR3 has 14 residues. Per the germline V gene, CDR1 is MNHEY and CDR2 is SVGAGI. Between the trimmed V and J ends, which lost 0 bases and 10 bases, there was a span of 10 bases. The CDR3 reads CASSYSRGISPLHF. The DNA for the CDR3 is TGTGCCAGCAGTTACTCTAGGGGCATCTCACCCCTCCACTTT.

The CDR3 loop is CASSLFPERGRESPLHF. Here the CDR3 DNA reads TGTGCCAGCAGCTTATTCCCCGAGAGGGGGCGAGAATCACCCCTCCACTTT. The rearrangement links TRBV11-1 to TRBJ1-6; 7 positions agree with TRBD1. The J segment lost 10 bases and the V segment lost 2 bases, leaving 14 bases of the junction unmatched. CDR3 length equals 17 residues. Germline CDR1 and CDR2: SGHAT and FQDESV (reference sequence). The full variable domain, in which reference TRBV11-1 and TRBJ1-6 provide the parts outside the CDR3, is EAEVAQSPRYKITEKSQAVAFWCDPISGHATLYWYRQILGQGPELLVQFQDESVVDDSQLPKDRFSAERLKGVDSTLKIQPAELGDSAMYLCASSLFPERGRESPLHFGNGTRLTVT.

V is TRBV2 and J is TRBJ2-2, with D unclear. The CDR3 runs 15 residues. Germline V gives CDR1 SNHLY, CDR2 FYNNEI. Trimming shortened V by 7 bases and J by 3 bases, and 15 bases separated the two germline ends. CDR3 amino acids: CASINGRLDTGELFF. DNA of the CDR3: TGTGCCAGCATAAATGGAAGGTTAGACACCGGGGAGCTGTTTTTT.

This clone was found once. This rearrangement joins TRBV18 to TRBJ2-5; possibly TRBD2 for D (5 bases). V lost 4 bases and J lost 5, with 14 bases in between. This CDR3 region has 14 residues. CDR1 and CDR2 from the germline V gene are KGHSH and LQKENI. The CDR3 sequence: CASSLQKGAETQYF. The CDR3, as DNA: TGTGCCAGCTCACTCCAGAAGGGAGCGGAGACCCAGTACTTC.

This sequence joins TRBV10-3 and TRBJ1-5; D unresolved. CDR1 ENHRY and CDR2 SYGVKD come from the germline V gene. There are 14 residues in the CDR3. The ends were cut back, 4 bases at V and 3 bases at J, with 10 bases in the middle. CDR3 coding DNA: TGTGCCATCAGTGGTCAGGAGAACAATCAGCCCCAGCATTTT. Its translation: CAISGQENNQPQHF.

In its sample, this clone was seen once. J is TRBJ2-2 and V is TRBV5-4; 11 bases match TRBD2. With 0 bases clipped from V and 4 bases from J, the junction kept 2 bases outside the gene matches. The CDR3 runs 16 residues. Germline lookup yields CDR1 SGHNT and CDR2 YYREEE (reference sequence). DNA of the CDR3: TGTGCCAGCAGCTTGGCTAGCGGGGGGCCCACCGGGGAGCTGTTTTTT. Translation gives CASSLASGGPTGELFF.

The V and J genes are TRBV5-6 and TRBJ1-3, with D maybe TRBD1 (6 bases). In germline, CDR1 is SGHDT, CDR2 YYEEEE. V was shortened by 5 bases and J by 3 bases, with 12 bases between the two germline ends. This CDR3 is 14 amino acids long. CDR3 protein: CASRENRVGNTIYF. The DNA of the CDR3 is TGTGCCAGCAGGGAAAACAGGGTTGGAAACACCATATATTTT.

This clone was seen a single time. The chain carries TRBV6-6 and TRBJ1-4; 11 nucleotides match TRBD1. In germline, CDR1 is MNHNY, CDR2 SVGAGI (reference sequence). Losses at the gene ends were 2 bases for V and 6 bases for J; bases not matched to a gene: 5. The CDR3 consists of 16 residues. The CDR3 DNA reads as TGTGCCAGCAGTTACCTGGACAGGGGGCGGGATGAAAAACTGTTTTTT. Translated: CASSYLDRGRDEKLFF.

The chain carries TRBV7-9 and TRBJ2-3; 13 positions agree with TRBD2. V was clipped by 5 bases and J by 0 bases; unmatched bases: 8. The CDR3 totals 18 residues. CDR1 and CDR2 from the germline V gene are SEHNR and FQNEAQ (reference sequence). In nucleotides, the CDR3 is TGTGCCAGCAGCGCGACTAGCGGGGGGCCTCAGAGCACAGATACGCAGTATTTT. It translates to CASSATSGGPQSTDTQYF.

This clone was detected a few times. This chain joins TRBV2 and TRBJ1-4; 8 bases match TRBD1. The CDR3 is made up of 13 amino acids. V trimming: 6 bases; J trimming: 6 bases; junction bases outside the gene matches: 3. Germline CDR1 and CDR2: SNHLY and FYNNEI. CDR3 loop: CASRQGADEKLFF. The CDR3 DNA sequence: TGTGCCAGCAGGCAGGGGGCCGATGAAAAACTGTTTTTT.

This clone was detected once. The chain uses TRBV14 and TRBJ2-1, with no clear D. This CDR3 spans 16 amino acids. Germline CDR1 SGHDN, CDR2 FVKESK. Trimming pared 1 base from V and 0 bases from J, leaving 10 bases between. CDR3 DNA: TGTGCCAGCAGCCAAGTTATAGGGAACTCCTACAATGAGCAGTTCTTC. Translated, it gives CASSQVIGNSYNEQFF.